Each of the 9 T cell receptor beta chains below was sequenced from the same sample in a study of post-analysis software for immune sequencing data. The antigens of these receptors remain unknown. General study findings and limits: About 5 TRBV segments were significantly more frequent in patients than in controls. TRBV5-6, TRBV5-1 and TRBV20-1 were among these segments.

The TCR beta cDNA libraries contained unique molecular identifiers. TCRdb fed the PCR reads into MiXCR, producing one record per CDR3 protein. The table shows more than 500,000 distinct CDR3 sequences, with roughly 34% occurring only once. Source material: blood. The receptors derive from a girl aged 2-17 years with multiple sclerosis.

Comment on this clonotype: It may be a read error: a sequence one base away is much more abundant. The rearrangement uses TRBV15 and TRBJ2-5; D is possibly TRBD1 or TRBD2 (5 bases each). Germline lookup yields CDR1 LNHNV and CDR2 YYDKDF (reference sequence). This CDR3 has 16 amino acids. V was pared by 0 bases and J by 2 bases, with 13 bases between. The CDR3 nucleotides are TGTGCCACCAGCAGAGATTGGGGGATAGGGCAAGAGACCCAGTACTTC. Protein sequence: CATSRDWGIGQETQYF. The full variable domain, in which reference TRBV15 and TRBJ2-5 provide the parts outside the CDR3, is DAMVIQNPRYQVTQFGKPVTLSCSQTLNHNVMYWYQQKSSQAPKLLFHYYDKDFNNEADTPDNFQSRRPNTSFCFLDIRSPGLGDTAMYLCATSRDWGIGQETQYFGPGTRLLVL.

This clonotype turned up a few times. The V and J genes are TRBV7-3 and TRBJ2-5, with 10 bases identical to TRBD2. Germline V CDR1 and CDR2: SGHTA, FQGTGA. The V gene end was trimmed by 1 base and the J gene end by 4 bases; junction bases not matched to a gene: 9. The CDR3 runs 17 residues. In DNA form, the CDR3 reads TGTGCCAGCAGCTTAAAGAGGCTAGCGGGGGCCCCAGAGACCCAGTACTTC. Translating it yields CASSLKRLAGAPETQYF.

This clonotype was counted only a few times. J is TRBJ2-1 and V is TRBV20-1; TRBD2 aligns across 12 bases. The J segment lost 11 bases and the V segment lost 4 bases, leaving 9 bases of the junction unmatched. Per the germline V gene, CDR1 is DFQATT and CDR2 is SNEGSKA (reference sequence). The CDR3 is 14 residues long. CDR3 in amino acids: CSAIRTSGESKQFF. Written as DNA, the CDR3 is TGCAGTGCTATCAGGACTAGCGGGGAGTCTAAGCAGTTCTTC.

The gene calls are TRBV20-1 and TRBJ2-5; possibly TRBD1 or TRBD2 for D (5 bases each). V was trimmed by 2 bases and J by 5 bases, leaving 18 bases between them. This CDR3 comprises 15 residues. From germline, CDR1 is DFQATT and CDR2 SNEGSKA (reference sequence). The CDR3 DNA sequence: TGCAGTGCTAGAAAAATCGGGGCCCTAGGGGAGACCCAGTACTTC. It encodes CSARKIGALGETQYF.

This clonotype was seen a handful of times. J is TRBJ1-4 and V is TRBV4-1, with D unresolved. The CDR3 covers 16 residues. The V end was cut by 3 bases, the J end by 0 bases, with 11 bases between. Germline V lookup: CDR1 MGHRA, CDR2 YSYEKL. The CDR3 region is CASSQHGDTTNEKLFF. The CDR3 DNA sequence: TGCGCCAGCAGCCAGCACGGAGACACAACTAATGAAAAACTGTTTTTT.

Only a few counts were recorded for this clonotype. The rearrangement uses TRBV7-2 and TRBJ1-2; D ambiguous. The CDR3 runs to 19 residues. CDR1 is SGHTA and CDR2 is FQGNSA in the germline V gene. Trimming stripped 3 bases from V and 3 bases from J, with 26 bases between. In DNA form, the CDR3 reads TGTGCCAGCAGCTTTCCGAAAAAGGCAAAGGGAGCGGAATACTATGGCTACACCTTC. Its protein is CASSFPKKAKGAEYYGYTF.

This clonotype appeared a few times. The chain couples TRBV7-9 to TRBJ2-7; 7 positions match TRBD1. J gave up 1 base and V 3 bases, and 3 bases lay outside the gene matches. Germline values: CDR1 SEHNR, CDR2 FQNEAQ (reference sequence). The CDR3 length is 14 residues. CDR3 sequence (DNA): TGTGCCAGCAGCTTGCCGGGACAGTCCTACGAGCAGTACTTC. Residues: CASSLPGQSYEQYF.

The rearrangement uses TRBV20-1 and TRBJ2-5; 7 positions match TRBD2. This CDR3 is built from 15 residues. With 6 bases clipped from V and 1 base from J, the junction kept 11 bases outside the gene matches. CDR1 is DFQATT and CDR2 is SNEGSKA in the germline V gene (reference sequence). CDR3 nucleotides: TGCAGTGCCCAAACCGGGACTACCATCCAAGAGACCCAGTACTTC. Its translation: CSAQTGTTIQETQYF.

V and J are TRBV5-5 and TRBJ1-4; 7 bases are shared with TRBD1. CDR1 SGHKS and CDR2 YYEKEE come from the germline V gene (reference sequence). The CDR3 extends over 14 amino acids. With V trimmed by 3 bases and J by 7 bases, 6 bases remained unmatched. The CDR3 loop is CASSWGQWGEKLFF. The DNA for the CDR3 is TGTGCCAGCAGCTGGGGACAGTGGGGTGAAAAACTGTTTTTT.